The rows below give T cell receptor beta chains drawn from one sample of a study of response to subunit inactivated influenza vaccine. TCRdb used MiXCR to reprocess the RT-PCR reads, holding one entry per CDR3 protein. The profile shows around 760,000 distinct CDR3 sequences, 14% of them singletons. Source: PBMCs from blood, taken less than 15 days before vaccination. The receptor set was obtained from a man aged 50-59 years who received an inactivated influenza vaccine. Each CDR3 is given with its conserved first and last residue. Each record gives: J gene, CDR3 length, clone size, V gene, D gene, CDR3 DNA, CDR3 protein. The D gene is left open where the match is weak. Expanded clones are given a class, and other clones once, few, many or no size at all.

j_gene: TRBJ2-1; len: 15; abundance: few; v_gene: TRBV20-1; d_gene: .; CDR3nt: TGCAGTGTCCGAGCGGCCCGGGGAACTCTTAATGAGCAGTTCTTC; CDR3aa: CSVRAARGTLNEQFF
j_gene: TRBJ2-5; len: 16; abundance: few; v_gene: TRBV4-2; d_gene: TRBD2; CDR3nt: TGTGCCAGCAGCCGAGGACTAGCGGGGGGGCAAGAGACCCAGTACTTC; CDR3aa: CASSRGLAGGQETQYF
j_gene: TRBJ2-3; len: 15; abundance: .; v_gene: TRBV20-1; d_gene: .; CDR3nt: TGCAGTGCTAGAATTGGCGGAGCTAGCACAGATACGCAGTATTTT; CDR3aa: CSARIGGASTDTQYF
j_gene: TRBJ2-3; len: 12; abundance: .; v_gene: TRBV12-3/TRBV12-4; d_gene: TRBD1; CDR3nt: TGTGCCAGCAGTTTCGACAGGGCAACGCAGTATTTT; CDR3aa: CASSFDRATQYF
j_gene: TRBJ2-7; len: 15; abundance: .; v_gene: TRBV12-3/TRBV12-4; d_gene: .; CDR3nt: TGTGCCATCCTATTACTGGGGAAGCAGACCTACGAGCAGTACTTC; CDR3aa: CAILLLGKQTYEQYF
j_gene: TRBJ2-5; len: 12; abundance: few; v_gene: TRBV6-2/TRBV6-3; d_gene: .; CDR3nt: TGTGCCAGCAGTCCGGGGGTTCGGGCCCAGTACTTC; CDR3aa: CASSPGVRAQYF
j_gene: TRBJ2-2; len: 16; abundance: .; v_gene: TRBV24-1; d_gene: TRBD1; CDR3nt: TGTGCCACCAGTGACCGGACAGGGTCGAACACCGGGGAGCTGTTTTTT; CDR3aa: CATSDRTGSNTGELFF
j_gene: TRBJ1-2; len: 13; abundance: few; v_gene: TRBV10-3; d_gene: .; CDR3nt: TGTGCCATCACCCGGACAAAGGCTCATGGCTACACCTTC; CDR3aa: CAITRTKAHGYTF
j_gene: TRBJ2-1; len: 18; abundance: .; v_gene: TRBV11-2; d_gene: TRBD2; CDR3nt: TGTGCCAGCAGCTTCCACCGGCGGAGGACGGCGGGGGGCGATGAGCAGTTCTTC; CDR3aa: CASSFHRRRTAGGDEQFF
j_gene: TRBJ2-5; len: 13; abundance: .; v_gene: TRBV9; d_gene: .; CDR3nt: TGTGCCAGCAGCACCCACCCCCAAGAGACCCAGTACTTC; CDR3aa: CASSTHPQETQYF
j_gene: TRBJ2-7; len: 16; abundance: .; v_gene: TRBV3-1; d_gene: .; CDR3nt: TGTACCAGCAGTTCAATAGACTGGAGCTCCTACAATGAGCAGTACTTC; CDR3aa: CTSSSIDWSSYNEQYF
j_gene: TRBJ2-1; len: 14; abundance: .; v_gene: TRBV6-2/TRBV6-3; d_gene: TRBD2; CDR3nt: TGTGCCAGCAGCCAGGGACTAGCGGTGAGTGAGCCGTTCTTC; CDR3aa: CASSQGLAVSEPFF
j_gene: TRBJ2-7; len: 19; abundance: few; v_gene: TRBV11-1; d_gene: TRBD2; CDR3nt: TGTGCCAGCAGCCCCCCCCCAGGGGAGGGAGCGGGGGCCATCTACGAGCAGTACTTC; CDR3aa: CASSPPPGEGAGAIYEQYF
j_gene: TRBJ1-5; len: 12; abundance: .; v_gene: TRBV18; d_gene: .; CDR3nt: TGTGCCAGCTCACCAGACCGTGGGCCCCAGCATTTT; CDR3aa: CASSPDRGPQHF
j_gene: TRBJ2-3; len: 17; abundance: .; v_gene: TRBV7-9; d_gene: TRBD1; CDR3nt: TGTGCCAGCAAGGGTCCCCGGGACAGGGGGCGATCAGATACGCAGTATTTT; CDR3aa: CASKGPRDRGRSDTQYF
j_gene: TRBJ1-3; len: 13; abundance: .; v_gene: TRBV20-1; d_gene: .; CDR3nt: TGCAGTGCTAGGGCCAGGGGTGGAAACACCATATATTTT; CDR3aa: CSARARGGNTIYF
j_gene: TRBJ2-1; len: 17; abundance: few; v_gene: TRBV21-1; d_gene: .; CDR3nt: TGTGCCAGCAGCCGAATTGGGGGAACGAATAGTCCCAATGAGCAGTTCTTC; CDR3aa: CASSRIGGTNSPNEQFF
j_gene: TRBJ1-1; len: 15; abundance: few; v_gene: TRBV25-1; d_gene: TRBD1; CDR3nt: TGTGCCAGCAGTGAATCTCAGGGGGCAGGGACTGAAGCTTTCTTT; CDR3aa: CASSESQGAGTEAFF
j_gene: TRBJ2-1; len: 16; abundance: .; v_gene: TRBV6-1; d_gene: TRBD2; CDR3nt: TGTGCCAGCAGCCCTAGCGGGGGGGCATTCTACAATGAGCAGTTCTTC; CDR3aa: CASSPSGGAFYNEQFF
j_gene: TRBJ1-2; len: 15; abundance: .; v_gene: TRBV28; d_gene: TRBD1; CDR3nt: TGTGCCAGCAGTCGATCCGACAGGGCATACTATGGCTACACCTTC; CDR3aa: CASSRSDRAYYGYTF
j_gene: TRBJ2-3; len: 16; abundance: .; v_gene: TRBV27; d_gene: TRBD1; CDR3nt: TGTGCCAGCAGCAATAACAGGGGGCTTAGCACAGATACGCAGTATTTT; CDR3aa: CASSNNRGLSTDTQYF
j_gene: TRBJ1-2; len: 16; abundance: .; v_gene: TRBV15; d_gene: .; CDR3nt: TGTGCCACCAGCAGAGAAGCTCAAGGGCAGGGGCACGGCTACACCTTC; CDR3aa: CATSREAQGQGHGYTF
j_gene: TRBJ2-7; len: 13; abundance: .; v_gene: TRBV20-1; d_gene: .; CDR3nt: TGCAGTGCTAGGACAGACAGCTCCTACGAGCAGTACTTC; CDR3aa: CSARTDSSYEQYF
j_gene: TRBJ1-3; len: 15; abundance: few; v_gene: TRBV4-2; d_gene: .; CDR3nt: TGTGCCAGCAGCCAAGATGATTTATTTGGAAACACCATATATTTT; CDR3aa: CASSQDDLFGNTIYF
j_gene: TRBJ2-3; len: 20; abundance: once; v_gene: TRBV4-3; d_gene: TRBD2; CDR3nt: TGCGCCAGCAGCCAAGATCTAGCTAGCGGGGGAACCACTAGCACAGAGACGCAGTATTTT; CDR3aa: CASSQDLASGGTTSTETQYF
j_gene: TRBJ2-3; len: 13; abundance: many; v_gene: TRBV4-3; d_gene: .; CDR3nt: TGCGCCAGCAGCCAACAGGGCCCAGATACGCAGTATTTT; CDR3aa: CASSQQGPDTQYF
j_gene: TRBJ2-1; len: 14; abundance: few; v_gene: TRBV7-2; d_gene: TRBD2; CDR3nt: TGTGCCAGCAGCTTCAGCGGGAGTCGTAATGAGCAGTTCTTC; CDR3aa: CASSFSGSRNEQFF
j_gene: TRBJ1-1; len: 15; abundance: few; v_gene: TRBV18; d_gene: .; CDR3nt: TGTGCCAGCTCACTTACGGACACTACGAACACTGAAGCTTTCTTT; CDR3aa: CASSLTDTTNTEAFF
j_gene: TRBJ1-3; len: 15; abundance: many; v_gene: TRBV12-3/TRBV12-4; d_gene: .; CDR3nt: TGTGCCAGCAGTAACGACAGATTCTCTGGAAACACCATATATTTT; CDR3aa: CASSNDRFSGNTIYF
j_gene: TRBJ2-1; len: 16; abundance: .; v_gene: TRBV9; d_gene: .; CDR3nt: TGTGCCAGCAGCAAAGAGGCAGGGAAGGCCTACAATGAGCAGTTCTTC; CDR3aa: CASSKEAGKAYNEQFF
j_gene: TRBJ2-2; len: 14; abundance: many; v_gene: TRBV24-1; d_gene: .; CDR3nt: TGTGCCACCAGTGTCCCCGGGGGCACCGGGGAGCTGTTTTTT; CDR3aa: CATSVPGGTGELFF
j_gene: TRBJ1-1; len: 16; abundance: .; v_gene: TRBV11-2; d_gene: .; CDR3nt: TGTGCCAGCAGCTTAGATCGCCCTGCCGGGGACACTGAAGCTTTCTTT; CDR3aa: CASSLDRPAGDTEAFF
j_gene: TRBJ2-3; len: 17; abundance: .; v_gene: TRBV29-1; d_gene: TRBD1; CDR3nt: TGCAGCGTTGATGGCGGGACAGGGGTATATCTCACAGATACGCAGTATTTT; CDR3aa: CSVDGGTGVYLTDTQYF
j_gene: TRBJ2-7; len: 18; abundance: few; v_gene: TRBV4-3; d_gene: TRBD2; CDR3nt: TGCGCCAGCAGCCAGCAGTTAGGGACTAGCGGGGCCGCCTACGAGCAGTACTTC; CDR3aa: CASSQQLGTSGAAYEQYF
j_gene: TRBJ2-2; len: 14; abundance: few; v_gene: TRBV11-1; d_gene: TRBD2; CDR3nt: TGTGCCAGCAGTATAGAGCGGGGTCCCGGGGAGCTGTTTTTT; CDR3aa: CASSIERGPGELFF
j_gene: TRBJ2-1; len: 16; abundance: .; v_gene: TRBV14; d_gene: .; CDR3nt: TGTGCCAGCAGCCAAGATCAGGGGTCTGGTTACAATGAGCAGTTCTTC; CDR3aa: CASSQDQGSGYNEQFF
j_gene: TRBJ2-5; len: 13; abundance: many; v_gene: TRBV18; d_gene: TRBD2; CDR3nt: TGTGCCAGCTCACCTAGCGGGCAAGAGACCCAGTACTTC; CDR3aa: CASSPSGQETQYF
j_gene: TRBJ1-3; len: 15; abundance: .; v_gene: TRBV10-3; d_gene: .; CDR3nt: TGTGCCATCAGCGAGTCAGGGTTCTCTGGAAACACCATATATTTT; CDR3aa: CAISESGFSGNTIYF
j_gene: TRBJ2-7; len: 15; abundance: few; v_gene: TRBV28; d_gene: .; CDR3nt: TGTGCCAGCAGTCCCGGACTGTATACGCCCTACGAGCAGTACTTC; CDR3aa: CASSPGLYTPYEQYF
j_gene: TRBJ1-1; len: 13; abundance: .; v_gene: TRBV4-3; d_gene: .; CDR3nt: TGCGCCAGCACCCACGGGGCGAACACTGAAGCTTTCTTT; CDR3aa: CASTHGANTEAFF
j_gene: TRBJ1-2; len: 14; abundance: .; v_gene: TRBV12-3/TRBV12-4; d_gene: .; CDR3nt: TGTGCCAGCAGTTTAGGTTGGAGAGGGGATGGCTACACCTTC; CDR3aa: CASSLGWRGDGYTF
j_gene: TRBJ1-2; len: 14; abundance: .; v_gene: TRBV7-8; d_gene: TRBD1; CDR3nt: TGTGCCAGCAGGTCCGACAGGGGGGTAGTGAGCTACACCTTC; CDR3aa: CASRSDRGVVSYTF
j_gene: TRBJ2-2; len: 16; abundance: .; v_gene: TRBV4-2; d_gene: .; CDR3nt: TGTGCCAGCAGCCAAGATCCCGGGCTTAACACCGGGGAGCTGTTTTTT; CDR3aa: CASSQDPGLNTGELFF
j_gene: TRBJ2-1; len: 15; abundance: .; v_gene: TRBV28; d_gene: TRBD2; CDR3nt: TGTGCCAGCAGATCATGGGCTAGCGGGAACAATGAGCAGTTCTTC; CDR3aa: CASRSWASGNNEQFF
j_gene: TRBJ2-5; len: 16; abundance: few; v_gene: TRBV6-1; d_gene: TRBD2; CDR3nt: TGTGCCAGCAGTCAAACTAGCGGGGGGTCCCAAGAGACCCAGTACTTC; CDR3aa: CASSQTSGGSQETQYF
j_gene: TRBJ2-1; len: 14; abundance: many; v_gene: TRBV15; d_gene: TRBD1; CDR3nt: TGTGCCACCAAACCCCGGGACAGTAACAATGAGCAGTTCTTC; CDR3aa: CATKPRDSNNEQFF
j_gene: TRBJ2-5; len: 15; abundance: .; v_gene: TRBV5-1; d_gene: TRBD2; CDR3nt: TGCGCCAGCACCACTAAAGCGGGGGGGCCGGGGACCCAGTACTTC; CDR3aa: CASTTKAGGPGTQYF
j_gene: TRBJ2-7; len: 15; abundance: .; v_gene: TRBV9; d_gene: TRBD2; CDR3nt: TGTGCCAGCAGCGTAGTCGGGACTAGCGGTGACGAGCAGTACTTC; CDR3aa: CASSVVGTSGDEQYF
j_gene: TRBJ2-2; len: 18; abundance: .; v_gene: TRBV24-1; d_gene: TRBD1; CDR3nt: TGTGCCACCAGTGATTTCAGGGGGCTCCAACCTAACACCGGGGAGCTGTTTTTT; CDR3aa: CATSDFRGLQPNTGELFF
j_gene: TRBJ2-3; len: 12; abundance: .; v_gene: TRBV20-1; d_gene: TRBD1; CDR3nt: TGCAGTGTCCCGGACAGGGGAGATACGCAGTATTTT; CDR3aa: CSVPDRGDTQYF
j_gene: TRBJ2-3; len: 15; abundance: .; v_gene: TRBV29-1; d_gene: TRBD2; CDR3nt: TGCAGCGTTGAACCTAGCGGGATAACGGCAGATACGCAGTATTTT; CDR3aa: CSVEPSGITADTQYF